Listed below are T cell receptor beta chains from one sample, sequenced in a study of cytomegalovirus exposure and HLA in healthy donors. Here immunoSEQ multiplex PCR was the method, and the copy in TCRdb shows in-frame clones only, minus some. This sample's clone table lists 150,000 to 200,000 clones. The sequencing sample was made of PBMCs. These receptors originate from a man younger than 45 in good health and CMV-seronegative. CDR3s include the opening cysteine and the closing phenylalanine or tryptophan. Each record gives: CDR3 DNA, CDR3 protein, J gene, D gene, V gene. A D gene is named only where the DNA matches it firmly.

CDR3 DNA: TGTGCCAGCACCCATCGGGCTGAAGCTTTCTTT; CDR3 protein: CASTHRAEAFF; J gene: TRBJ1-1; D gene: -; V gene: TRBV6-5
CDR3 DNA: TGTGCCAGCCTGACAGCGTATGGCTACACCTTC; CDR3 protein: CASLTAYGYTF; J gene: TRBJ1-2; D gene: -; V gene: TRBV6-5
CDR3 DNA: TGTGCCAGCAGTGACTCTGCGGGTCTGGCCTCTGGGGCCAACGTCCTGACTTTC; CDR3 protein: CASSDSAGLASGANVLTF; J gene: TRBJ2-6; D gene: -; V gene: TRBV6-4
CDR3 DNA: TGTGCCAGCAGCCCCCGGGGGGGCAGCTATGGCTACACCTTC; CDR3 protein: CASSPRGGSYGYTF; J gene: TRBJ1-2; D gene: -; V gene: TRBV5-4
CDR3 DNA: TGTGCCAGCAGCTTAGTTATGGCTAGCGGGAGGGTACACAATGAGCAGTTCTTC; CDR3 protein: CASSLVMASGRVHNEQFF; J gene: TRBJ2-1; D gene: TRBD2; V gene: TRBV7-9
CDR3 DNA: TGTGCCAGCAAACTTCAGACTAGCGGTGTCACCGGGGAGCTGTTTTTT; CDR3 protein: CASKLQTSGVTGELFF; J gene: TRBJ2-2; D gene: TRBD2; V gene: TRBV28
CDR3 DNA: TGTGCCAGCAGACGAATGGGGGACTCCCCGTTCTTC; CDR3 protein: CASRRMGDSPFF; J gene: TRBJ2-1; D gene: -; V gene: TRBV27
CDR3 DNA: TGCGCCAGCACCTTGACAGCGGGAGCCACCTACGAGCAGTACTTC; CDR3 protein: CASTLTAGATYEQYF; J gene: TRBJ2-7; D gene: TRBD2; V gene: TRBV5-1
CDR3 DNA: TGTGCCAGCAGCTTGGGCGCGAACACTGAAGCTTTCTTT; CDR3 protein: CASSLGANTEAFF; J gene: TRBJ1-1; D gene: -; V gene: TRBV7-9
CDR3 DNA: TGTGCCAGCAGTGAATGGACAGGGCCCAGCACAGATACGCAGTATTTT; CDR3 protein: CASSEWTGPSTDTQYF; J gene: TRBJ2-3; D gene: TRBD1; V gene: TRBV25-1
CDR3 DNA: TGCGCCAGCAGTGAGTCGAGGGCTAGCGGGAGCTGGTATTTT; CDR3 protein: CASSESRASGSWYF; J gene: TRBJ2-3; D gene: TRBD2; V gene: TRBV10-1